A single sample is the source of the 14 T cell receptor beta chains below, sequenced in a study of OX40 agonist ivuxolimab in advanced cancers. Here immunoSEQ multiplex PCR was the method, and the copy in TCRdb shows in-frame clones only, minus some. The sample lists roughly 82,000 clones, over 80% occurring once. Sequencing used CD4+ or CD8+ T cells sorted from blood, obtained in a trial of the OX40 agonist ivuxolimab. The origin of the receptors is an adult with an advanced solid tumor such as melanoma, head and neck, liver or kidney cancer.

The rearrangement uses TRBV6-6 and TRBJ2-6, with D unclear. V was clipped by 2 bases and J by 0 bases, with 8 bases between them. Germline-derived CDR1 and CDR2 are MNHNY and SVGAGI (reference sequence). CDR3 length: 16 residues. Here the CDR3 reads CASSYPTRSGANVLTF. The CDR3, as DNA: TGTGCCAGCAGTTACCCCACACGCTCTGGGGCCAACGTCCTGACTTTC.

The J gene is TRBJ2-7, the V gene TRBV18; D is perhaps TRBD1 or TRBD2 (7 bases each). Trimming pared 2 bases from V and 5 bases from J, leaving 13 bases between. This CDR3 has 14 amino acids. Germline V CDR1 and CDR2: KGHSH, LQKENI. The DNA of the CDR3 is TGTGCCAGCTCACCAGACAGGGAGGGCCACGAGCAGTACTTC. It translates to CASSPDREGHEQYF.

CDR3 bases: TGCGCCAGCAGCGCGTACGGGACTAGCGGGGGGGCCCCCGGGGAGCTGTTTTTT. Protein: CASSAYGTSGGAPGELFF. The chain is built from TRBV5-1 and TRBJ2-2; 16 positions match TRBD2. Trimming took 4 bases from V and 6 from J; bases not matched to a gene: 9. This CDR3 contains 18 residues. CDR1 and CDR2 (germline): SGHRS, YFSETQ.

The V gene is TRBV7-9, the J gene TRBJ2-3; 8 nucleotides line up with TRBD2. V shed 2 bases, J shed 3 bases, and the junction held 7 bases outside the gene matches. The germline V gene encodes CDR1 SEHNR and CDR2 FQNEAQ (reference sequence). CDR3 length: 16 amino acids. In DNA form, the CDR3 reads TGTGCCAGCAGCTTAATTGGCGGGGGGCCTACAGATACGCAGTATTTT. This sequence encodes CASSLIGGGPTDTQYF.

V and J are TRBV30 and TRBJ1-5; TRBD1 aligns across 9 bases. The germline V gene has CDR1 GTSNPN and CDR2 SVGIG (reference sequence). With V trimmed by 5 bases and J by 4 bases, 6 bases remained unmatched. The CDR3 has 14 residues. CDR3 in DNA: TGTGCCTGGGATCACGGGACAGGGAATCAGCCCCAGCATTTT. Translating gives CAWDHGTGNQPQHF.

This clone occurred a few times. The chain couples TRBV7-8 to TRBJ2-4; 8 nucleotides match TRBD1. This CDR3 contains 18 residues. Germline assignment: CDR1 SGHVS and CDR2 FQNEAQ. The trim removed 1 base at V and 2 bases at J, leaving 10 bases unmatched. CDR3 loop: CASSLEWQGAPSKNIQYF. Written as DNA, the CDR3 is TGTGCCAGCAGCTTAGAATGGCAGGGGGCTCCTTCCAAAAACATTCAGTACTTC.

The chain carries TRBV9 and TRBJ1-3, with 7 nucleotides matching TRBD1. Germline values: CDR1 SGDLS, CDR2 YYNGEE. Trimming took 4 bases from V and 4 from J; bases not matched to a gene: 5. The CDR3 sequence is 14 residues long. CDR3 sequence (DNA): TGTGCCAGCAGCCCAGGGGGGTCCGGAAACACCATATATTTT. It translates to CASSPGGSGNTIYF.

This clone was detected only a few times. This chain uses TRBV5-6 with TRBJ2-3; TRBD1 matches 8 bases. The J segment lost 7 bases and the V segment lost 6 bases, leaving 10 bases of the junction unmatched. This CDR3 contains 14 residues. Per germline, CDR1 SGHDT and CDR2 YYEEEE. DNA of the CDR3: TGTGCCAGCACACGGACAGGGCGGGTAAATACGCAGTATTTT. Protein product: CASTRTGRVNTQYF.

CDR3 in amino acids: CASMKQSHQPQHF. CDR3 DNA sequence: TGTGCCAGCATGAAACAGTCCCATCAGCCCCAGCATTTT. The genes are TRBV6-1 and TRBJ1-5; D unclear. This CDR3 contains 13 residues. V was cut by 7 bases and J by 5 bases, with 12 bases left in between. Germline V gives CDR1 MNHNS, CDR2 SASEGT.

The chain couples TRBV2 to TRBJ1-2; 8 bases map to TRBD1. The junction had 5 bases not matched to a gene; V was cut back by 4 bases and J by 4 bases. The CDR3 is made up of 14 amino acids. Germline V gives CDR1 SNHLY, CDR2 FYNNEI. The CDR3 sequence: CASSAGQGGYGYTF. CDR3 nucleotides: TGTGCCAGCAGTGCCGGACAGGGTGGCTATGGCTACACCTTC. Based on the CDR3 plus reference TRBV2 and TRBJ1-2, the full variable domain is EPEVTQTPSHQVTQMGQEVILRCVPISNHLYFYWYRQILGQKVEFLVSFYNNEISEKSEIFDDQFSVERPDGSNFTLKIRSTKLEDSAMYFCASSAGQGGYGYTFGSGTRLTVV.

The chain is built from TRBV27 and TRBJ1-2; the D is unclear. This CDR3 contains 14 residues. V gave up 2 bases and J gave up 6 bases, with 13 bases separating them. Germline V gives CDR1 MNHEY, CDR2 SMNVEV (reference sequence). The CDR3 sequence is CASSLNRRYDGYTF. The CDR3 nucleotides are TGTGCCAGCAGTTTAAACCGACGCTACGATGGCTACACCTTC.

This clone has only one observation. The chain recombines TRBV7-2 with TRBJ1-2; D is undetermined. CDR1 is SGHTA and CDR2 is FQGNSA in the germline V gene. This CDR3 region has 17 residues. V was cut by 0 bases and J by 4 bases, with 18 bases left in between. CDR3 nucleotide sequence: TGTGCCAGCAGCTTAGCGCCCTCTGACAAGGGAAGCTATGGCTACACCTTC. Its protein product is CASSLAPSDKGSYGYTF.

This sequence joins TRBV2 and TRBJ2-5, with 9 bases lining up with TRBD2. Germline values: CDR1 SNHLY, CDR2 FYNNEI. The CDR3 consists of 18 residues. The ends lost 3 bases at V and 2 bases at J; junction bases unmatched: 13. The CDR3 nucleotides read TGTGCCAGCAGTGACTTGGGACTAGCCAGGGCCCTTCAAGAGACCCAGTACTTC. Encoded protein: CASSDLGLARALQETQYF. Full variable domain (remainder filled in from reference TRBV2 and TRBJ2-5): EPEVTQTPSHQVTQMGQEVILRCVPISNHLYFYWYRQILGQKVEFLVSFYNNEISEKSEIFDDQFSVERPDGSNFTLKIRSTKLEDSAMYFCASSDLGLARALQETQYFGPGTRLLVL.

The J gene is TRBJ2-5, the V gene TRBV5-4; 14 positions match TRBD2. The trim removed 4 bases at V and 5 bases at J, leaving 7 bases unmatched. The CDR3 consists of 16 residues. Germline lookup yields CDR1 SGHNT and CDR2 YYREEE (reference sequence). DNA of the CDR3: TGTGCCAGCAGCGCCGGGACTAGCGGGGGAGAGGAGACCCAGTACTTC. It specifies CASSAGTSGGEETQYF.